This T cell receptor (beta chain) was documented in a study of shared clonotypes between healthy human individuals. Study outcomes and limitations: Although depth was large, rarefaction showed that sequencing of the sorted subsets was incomplete.

Profiling relied on immunoSEQ multiplex PCR, and the TCRdb table lists in-frame clones only, not all of them. The sample lists 1.5 million to 2.5 million clones, about 95% occurring once. The naive CD8 subset, CD45RO-negative cells positively selected for CCR7, excluded terminally differentiated effector memory CD45RA+ cells. The germline V and J ends were trimmed by 6 bases and 1 base, with 20 bases remaining between them. Germline CDR1 reads SNHLY; CDR2 reads FYNNEI. The CDR3 is made up of 17 amino acids. For this clone: Its antigen is unknown.

The chain uses TRBV2 and TRBJ2-3, with D possibly TRBD2 on 6 matching bases. This clonotype originated in a man aged 18-30 years in good health. Sequenced sample: naive CD8+ T cells sorted from blood. CDR3 sequence reads: CASSLGERDWGTDTQYF. Written as DNA, the CDR3 is TGTGCCAGCAGCCTAGGTGAAAGGGACTGGGGCACAGATACGCAGTATTTT.